The rows below give T cell receptor beta chains drawn from one sample of a study of cytomegalovirus exposure and HLA in healthy donors. Here immunoSEQ multiplex PCR was the method, and the copy in TCRdb shows in-frame clones only, minus some. The repertoire holds some 170,000 clones, 85% to 90% seen once, with 3.5% to 4.5% in the top ten. The specimen was PBMCs. The receptors come from a man younger than 35 in good health and CMV-seropositive. The CDR3 runs from the conserved cysteine through the conserved F or W. A D gene is named only where the DNA matches it firmly. Clone size, where shown, is once, few, many, or a class for clones that have expanded.

size,length,V,D,J,DNA,CDR3
.,12,TRBV19,.,TRBJ1-2,TGTGCCAGTACAGGGGTGAGCTATGGCTACACCTTC,CASTGVSYGYTF
once,17,TRBV7-2,TRBD2,TRBJ2-7,TGTGCCAGCAGCGACGGTCACGGGGCTAGCGGATCCTACGAGCAGTACTTC,CASSDGHGASGSYEQYF
.,14,TRBV4-1,TRBD1,TRBJ1-2,TGCGCCAGCAGCCAAGGGACAGGGCCGATCGGCTACACCTTC,CASSQGTGPIGYTF
.,15,TRBV9,.,TRBJ2-2,TGTGCCAGCAGCGTAGCGGGAGTGAACACCGGGGAGCTGTTTTTT,CASSVAGVNTGELFF
.,16,TRBV19,.,TRBJ2-7,TGTGCCAGTAGTCCCGTTAGAGTAGCGGCCTCCTACGAGCAGTACTTC,CASSPVRVAASYEQYF
.,16,TRBV28,TRBD2,TRBJ2-3,TGTGCCAGCAGTAATAGTTTAGCGGGAGGAACAGATACGCAGTATTTT,CASSNSLAGGTDTQYF
.,14,TRBV7-9,TRBD2,TRBJ2-1,TGTGCCAGCAGCTTAAAGGTGGGAGGGGATGAGCAGTTCTTC,CASSLKVGGDEQFF
.,15,TRBV7-2,TRBD2,TRBJ2-1,TGTGCCAGCAGCTACACGGGAGGGCCTTACAATGAGCAGTTCTTC,CASSYTGGPYNEQFF
few,13,TRBV19,.,TRBJ2-1,TGTGCCAGTAGGGATGGCAGGGTCAATGAGCAGTTCTTC,CASRDGRVNEQFF
.,15,TRBV5-8,.,TRBJ2-3,TGTGCCAGCTATCAAACGGGGACTGCCTCAGATACGCAGTATTTT,CASYQTGTASDTQYF
.,15,TRBV2,.,TRBJ1-5,TGTGCCAGCAGCTACGAACAGGTTGGCTCTCAGCCCCAGCATTTT,CASSYEQVGSQPQHF
few,15,TRBV27,TRBD1,TRBJ2-2,TGTGCCAGCAGTTTATCTACAGGGGGACCCGGGGAGCTGTTTTTT,CASSLSTGGPGELFF
.,15,TRBV28,.,TRBJ1-1,TGTGCCAGCAGTTTGAACAGGGTAGGGGACACTGAAGCTTTCTTT,CASSLNRVGDTEAFF
.,14,TRBV6-1,.,TRBJ1-2,TGTGCCAGCATGAGTTTTGAAGGGGATTATGGCTACACCTTC,CASMSFEGDYGYTF
.,14,TRBV27,TRBD1,TRBJ2-7,TGTGCCAGCAGTGCCGGGACAGGGGGGTACGAGCAGTACTTC,CASSAGTGGYEQYF
.,13,TRBV19,.,TRBJ1-2,TGTGCCAGTAGTACCGGGTCCTTCTATGGCTACACCTTC,CASSTGSFYGYTF
once,16,TRBV27,.,TRBJ2-3,TGTGCCAGCAGTTCTCCCGGGACACGACGCACAGATACGCAGTATTTT,CASSSPGTRRTDTQYF
.,16,TRBV18,.,TRBJ1-2,TGTGCCAGCTCACCACGCCACGCAGGGGAGAACAATGGCTACACCTTC,CASSPRHAGENNGYTF
.,15,TRBV7-6,.,TRBJ2-1,TGTGCCAGCAGCTTACTGGGGAGTCCCTACAATGAGCAGTTCTTC,CASSLLGSPYNEQFF
.,12,TRBV28,.,TRBJ2-1,TGTGCCAGCAGTCAGTACTACAATGAGCAGTTCTTC,CASSQYYNEQFF
.,15,TRBV6-6,TRBD2,TRBJ2-2,TGTGCCAGCAGCTCCGGGACTAGCGGTTCCGGGGAGCTGTTTTTT,CASSSGTSGSGELFF
.,14,TRBV7-8,TRBD2,TRBJ2-7,TGTGCCAGCAGCCTGAAAGCGGGAGTAGGCGAGCAGTACTTC,CASSLKAGVGEQYF
.,14,TRBV9,TRBD2,TRBJ2-1,TGTGCCAGCAGCCCCGGGACTAGCGTCAATGAGCAGTTCTTC,CASSPGTSVNEQFF
.,15,TRBV5-1,.,TRBJ2-2,TGCGCCAGCAGCTTGGGGACAGCAAGCACCGGGGAGCTGTTTTTT,CASSLGTASTGELFF
once,18,TRBV7-9,.,TRBJ1-4,TGTGCCAGCAGCTTATTGCGAGCAGGGCTCGGCCCTAATGAAAAACTGTTTTTT,CASSLLRAGLGPNEKLFF
.,12,TRBV30,.,TRBJ2-5,TGTGCCTGGAGTCGCGGTCAAGAGACCCAGTACTTC,CAWSRGQETQYF
.,15,TRBV9,TRBD1,TRBJ2-1,TGTGCCAGCAGCCCCTCCGGGACAGGGAGGAATGAGCAGTTCTTC,CASSPSGTGRNEQFF
.,11,TRBV28,.,TRBJ2-7,TGTGCCAGCGGGCCCTCCTACGAGCAGTACTTC,CASGPSYEQYF
.,15,TRBV28,TRBD1,TRBJ1-3,TGTGCCAGCAGTCCGGGACAGCCCTCTGGAAACACCATATATTTT,CASSPGQPSGNTIYF
few,11,TRBV6-5,TRBD1,TRBJ2-7,TGTGCCACTGGGACAGTCGGCGAGCAGTACTTC,CATGTVGEQYF
.,16,TRBV5-4,TRBD2,TRBJ2-1,TGTGCCAGCAGCCCCCCCGGGACTAGCGGGATCCATGAGCAGTTCTTC,CASSPPGTSGIHEQFF
.,14,TRBV6-1,TRBD2,TRBJ2-7,TGTGCCAGCAGTGAAGGACTAGCTCGCTACGAGCAGTACTTC,CASSEGLARYEQYF
.,16,TRBV13,TRBD1,TRBJ2-7,TGTGCCAGCAGCTTTCGTGAGGGGGCGGCTTCCTACGAGCAGTACTTC,CASSFREGAASYEQYF
.,14,TRBV6-1,.,TRBJ2-1,TGTGCCTCTTTATTACTGGGCCGCAACAATGAGCAGTTCTTC,CASLLLGRNNEQFF
.,17,TRBV15,.,TRBJ2-3,TGTGCCACCAGCAGGAGGCTCGGGCTAGCTGGGTCAGATACGCAGTATTTT,CATSRRLGLAGSDTQYF